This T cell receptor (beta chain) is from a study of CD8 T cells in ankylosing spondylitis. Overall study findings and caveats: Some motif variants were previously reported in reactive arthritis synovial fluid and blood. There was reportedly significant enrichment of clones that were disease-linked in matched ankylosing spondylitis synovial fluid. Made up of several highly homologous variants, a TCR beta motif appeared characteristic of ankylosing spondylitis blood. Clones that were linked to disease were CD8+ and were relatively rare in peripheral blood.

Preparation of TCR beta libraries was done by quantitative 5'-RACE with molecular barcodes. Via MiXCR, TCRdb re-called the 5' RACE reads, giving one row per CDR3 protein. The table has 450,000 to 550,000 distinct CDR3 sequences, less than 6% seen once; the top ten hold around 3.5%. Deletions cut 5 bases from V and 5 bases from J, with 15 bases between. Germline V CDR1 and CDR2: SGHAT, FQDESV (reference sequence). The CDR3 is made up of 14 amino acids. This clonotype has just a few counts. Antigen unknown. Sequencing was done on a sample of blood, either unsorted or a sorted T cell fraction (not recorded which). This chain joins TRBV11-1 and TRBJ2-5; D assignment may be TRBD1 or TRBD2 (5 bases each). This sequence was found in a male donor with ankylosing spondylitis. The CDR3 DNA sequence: TGTGCCAGCAGCCCCTGGGGCAGGAGGGAGACCCAGTACTTC. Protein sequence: CASSPWGRRETQYF.